The TCR beta chain under discussion was sequenced for a study of CD8+ T cells in alopecia areata. Study at large: Each of the treated patients was given oral tofacitinib, 5 to 10 mg twice daily, for moderate-to-severe alopecia areata. Tofacitinib therapy took 6 to 18 months; 6 months off drug came after. Findings of the study overall: Normal-skin resident alphabeta T cells also appear among scalp sample sequences. In lesional scalp, particularly from alopecia totalis/universalis, clonality was higher than in normal scalp.

The CDR3 has 15 residues. Germline V gene data show CDR1 as SGDLS and CDR2 as YYNGEE. V lost 4 bases and J 8 bases, leaving 21 bases between the germline ends. Extraction of RNA preceded its reverse transcription into cDNA, which served as the sequencing template. Clones were read by immunoSEQ multiplex PCR, and TCRdb kept only the in-frame ones, dropping some. This table holds 150,000 or so clones, more than 75% found once. Regarding this clone: Antigen: not known.

The chain has TRBV9 and TRBJ1-1; D perhaps matches TRBD1 (5 bases). This TCR derives from a human donor with alopecia areata. Sequenced here: CD8+ T cells sorted from blood, sampled at week 0. CDR3 region: CASSRFGTPEGEAFF. The CDR3 nucleotides are TGTGCCAGCAGCCGTTTTGGGACCCCCGAAGGGGAAGCTTTCTTT.